The 12 T cell receptor beta chains below come from one sample, sequenced in a study of CD8 T cells in ankylosing spondylitis. TCRdb re-derived calls from the 5' RACE reads in MiXCR, one entry per CDR3 protein. The table records hundreds of thousands of distinct CDR3 sequences, over 9.5% of them present only once. Sequencing input: blood, either unsorted or a sorted T cell fraction (not recorded which). The receptors were gathered from a male donor with ankylosing spondylitis or in good health (not recorded which).

This sequence joins TRBV5-1 and TRBJ2-1; D is unresolved. V dropped 3 bases and J dropped 7 bases, with 17 bases sitting between them. The length of the CDR3 is 15 residues. The germline CDR1 and CDR2 sequences are SGHRS and YFSETQ. CDR3 region: CASSSSTEKVNEQFF. The DNA of the CDR3 is TGCGCCAGCAGCTCATCCACGGAGAAAGTAAATGAGCAGTTCTTC.

This clonotype has only a few counts. This chain uses TRBV6-5 with TRBJ2-7; 10 bases agree with TRBD2. The germline CDR1 and CDR2 sequences are MNHEY and SVGAGI. V shed 2 bases, J shed 1 base, and the junction held 2 bases outside the gene matches. The CDR3 has 15 amino acids. The CDR3 loop is CASSYQRGGSYEQYF. The DNA for the CDR3 is TGTGCCAGCAGTTACCAGCGGGGGGGTTCCTACGAGCAGTACTTC.

This clonotype showed up many times. The chain has TRBV15 and TRBJ2-1; D is possibly TRBD2 (7 bases). This CDR3 is 15 amino acids long. CDR1 is LNHNV and CDR2 is YYDKDF in the germline V gene (reference sequence). V lost 3 bases and J lost 4, with 13 bases in between. The CDR3: CATSSGRGGYNEQFF. CDR3 DNA: TGTGCCACCAGCAGCGGAAGGGGGGGGTACAATGAGCAGTTCTTC.

At least ten counts were recorded for this clonotype. V and J are TRBV5-1 and TRBJ2-3; TRBD2 matches 10 bases. Looked up from germline, CDR1 is SGHRS and CDR2 is YFSETQ. With 2 bases clipped from V and 6 bases from J, the junction kept 6 bases outside the gene matches. There are 15 residues in the CDR3. This CDR3 reads CASSLSGGAGDTQYF. The CDR3 DNA sequence: TGCGCCAGCAGCTTAAGCGGGGGGGCCGGTGATACGCAGTATTTT.

This clonotype was detected ten times or more. The V call is TRBV6-1, the J call TRBJ2-7, with unresolved D. This CDR3 comprises 13 residues. Trimming took 6 bases from V and 3 from J, leaving 12 bases between them. The germline gives CDR1 MNHNS, CDR2 SASEGT. The CDR3 loop reads CASSRTKGYEQYF. The CDR3 DNA follows: TGTGCCAGCAGCCGGACCAAAGGCTACGAGCAGTACTTC.

This clonotype was observed many times. The chain employs TRBV7-9 and TRBJ2-7; no clear D gene. Germline V gene sequence: CDR1 SEHNR, CDR2 FQNEAQ (reference sequence). The CDR3 has 12 amino acids. With 10 bases removed from V and 2 bases from J, the gap between germline ends came to 12 bases. CDR3: CATTVGPYEQYF. CDR3 coding DNA: TGTGCCACAACAGTGGGCCCCTACGAGCAGTACTTC.

Comments on this clonotype: A read error may be the cause here, since a much bigger clone is one base away. As DNA, the CDR3 is TGCGCCAGCAGCTTGGAGGACACTGAAGCTTTCTTT. It yields the protein CASSLEDTEAFF. The genes are TRBV5-1 and TRBJ1-1, with D unclear. Trimming stripped 0 bases from V and 3 bases from J, with 3 bases between. This CDR3 has 12 amino acids. CDR1 is SGHRS, CDR2 YFSETQ, per germline.

This clonotype was found many times. The chain joins TRBV7-2 to TRBJ2-3; perhaps TRBD2 as D (6 bases). CDR1 and CDR2 from the germline V gene are SGHTA and FQGNSA. The V end was cut by 1 base, the J end by 1 base, with 12 bases between. The CDR3 covers 16 residues. The CDR3 bases are TGTGCCAGCAGCTTAGTGGCAACGGGGGGCACAGATACGCAGTATTTT. Translated: CASSLVATGGTDTQYF.

This clonotype has at least ten counts. The genes are TRBV12-3 or TRBV12-4 and TRBJ2-6; D remains unclear. The CDR3 loop spans 15 amino acids. V gave up 3 bases and J gave up 0 bases, with 6 bases separating them. The CDR3 reads CASSLRNSGANVLTF. DNA for the CDR3: TGTGCCAGCAGTTTGCGGAACTCTGGGGCCAACGTCCTGACTTTC.

This clonotype appeared a few times. The CDR3 reads CASSFSRGASSYNSPLHF. CDR3 bases: TGTGCCAGCAGCTTCTCTCGGGGCGCGAGCTCCTATAATTCACCCCTCCACTTT. J is TRBJ1-6 and V is TRBV11-1; maybe TRBD1 (5 bases). The CDR3 is 18 amino acids. Germline CDR1 SGHAT, CDR2 FQDESV (reference sequence). The ends were cut back, 3 bases at V and 0 bases at J, with 15 bases in the middle.

On this clonotype: Being one base from a much bigger clone, this may be a read error. The chain couples TRBV20-1 to TRBJ2-3; D not resolved. This CDR3 has 16 amino acids. Germline V lookup: CDR1 DFQATT, CDR2 SNEGSKA (reference sequence). The CDR3 sequence: CCARGVSISSTDTQYF. In DNA, the CDR3 is TGCTGTGCTAGAGGAGTCTCAATTTCTAGCACAGATACGCAGTATTTT.

Only a few counts were recorded for this clonotype. The chain joins TRBV29-1 to TRBJ2-7; possibly TRBD1 for D (6 bases). Looked up from germline, CDR1 is SQVTM and CDR2 is ANQGSEA. This CDR3 has 12 residues. Trimming removed 1 base at V and 9 bases at J, with 13 bases between. The CDR3 reads CSVEVGKGGQYF. In nucleotides, the CDR3 is TGCAGCGTTGAAGTCGGGAAAGGGGGGCAGTACTTC.